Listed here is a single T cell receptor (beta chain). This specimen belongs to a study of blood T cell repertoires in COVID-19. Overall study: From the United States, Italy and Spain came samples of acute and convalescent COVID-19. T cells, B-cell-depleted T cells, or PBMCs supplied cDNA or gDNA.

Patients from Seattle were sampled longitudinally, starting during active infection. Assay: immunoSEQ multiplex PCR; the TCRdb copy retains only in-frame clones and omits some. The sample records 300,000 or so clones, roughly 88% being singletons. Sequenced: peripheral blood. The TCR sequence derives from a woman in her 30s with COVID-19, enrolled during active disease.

The CDR3 region is CASSEAQGAWGYGYTF. CDR3 coding DNA: TGTGCCAGCAGTGAAGCGCAGGGGGCGTGGGGCTATGGCTACACCTTC. This chain links TRBV6-1 with TRBJ1-2; 8 bases agree with TRBD1. The trim removed 0 bases at V and 4 bases at J, leaving 7 bases unmatched. CDR3 length: 16 amino acids. Germline V CDR1 and CDR2: MNHNS, SASEGT.